Sequencing of this T cell receptor beta chain was carried out in a study of blood T cell repertoires in COVID-19. Germline V CDR1 and CDR2: MNHEY, SVGEGT. The CDR3 consists of 17 residues. Trimming at V came to 0 bases and at J to 8 bases, leaving 10 bases not matched to a gene. Sequencing was performed with immunoSEQ multiplex PCR; in TCRdb, only in-frame clones are kept and a portion is missing. The table shows about 310,000 clones, with almost 90% occurring only once. Sequenced: peripheral blood. V and J are TRBV6-2 or TRBV6-3 and TRBJ1-6; 7 bases map to TRBD1. This TCR was recovered from a woman in her 30s with COVID-19, enrolled during active disease. CDR3 protein: CASSYSKTGSRYSPLHF. The CDR3 nucleotides are TGTGCCAGCAGTTACTCGAAGACAGGGAGTCGGTATTCACCCCTCCACTTT.